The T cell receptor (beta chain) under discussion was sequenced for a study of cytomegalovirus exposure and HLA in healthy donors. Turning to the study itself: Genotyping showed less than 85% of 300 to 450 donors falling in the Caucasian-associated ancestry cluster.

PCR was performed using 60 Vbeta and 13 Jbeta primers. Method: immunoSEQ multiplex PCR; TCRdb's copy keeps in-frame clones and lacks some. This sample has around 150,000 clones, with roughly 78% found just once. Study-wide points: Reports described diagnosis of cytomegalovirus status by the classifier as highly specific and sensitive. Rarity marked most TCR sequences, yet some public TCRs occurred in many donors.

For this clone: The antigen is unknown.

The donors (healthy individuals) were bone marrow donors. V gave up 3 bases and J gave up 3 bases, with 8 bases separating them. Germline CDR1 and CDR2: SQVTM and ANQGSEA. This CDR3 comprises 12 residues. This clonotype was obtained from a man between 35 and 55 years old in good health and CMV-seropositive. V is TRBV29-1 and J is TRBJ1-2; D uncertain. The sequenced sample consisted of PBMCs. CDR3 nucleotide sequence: TGCAGCGTTGAGCCCGTAGACTATGGCTACACCTTC. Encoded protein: CSVEPVDYGYTF.